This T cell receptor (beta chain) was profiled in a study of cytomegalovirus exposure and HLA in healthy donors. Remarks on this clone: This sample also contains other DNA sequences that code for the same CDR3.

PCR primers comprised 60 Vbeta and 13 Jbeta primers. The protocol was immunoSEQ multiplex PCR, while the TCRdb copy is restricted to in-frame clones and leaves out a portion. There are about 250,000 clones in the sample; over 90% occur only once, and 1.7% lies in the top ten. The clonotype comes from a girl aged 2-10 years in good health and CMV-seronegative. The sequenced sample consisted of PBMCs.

CDR3 bases: TGTGCCAGCCAACTCAGAGGGGGTGAAAAACTGTTTTTT. This encodes CASQLRGGEKLFF. The V call is TRBV27, the J call TRBJ1-4; a possible D gene is TRBD1 (6 bases). The CDR3 loop spans 13 amino acids. Germline CDR1 reads MNHEY; CDR2 reads SMNVEV (reference sequence). Trimming pared 8 bases from V and 7 bases from J, leaving 14 bases between.